This paragraph reports one T cell receptor beta chain. What antigen it recognizes has not been identified. Base quality data are lacking; no much larger clone is found one base away. Donors formed part of the validation cohort, which comprised 120 subjects and was distinct from the first cohort of several hundred subjects. Receptor amplification or capture employed the immunoSEQ multiplex PCR assay. The original methods were these. A statistical classification framework was developed to diagnose cytomegalovirus status using the catalog of TCR beta chain sequences. This immuneACCESS table, as held by TCRdb, lists in-frame sequences with V and J called but not all clones. Of the missing ones, under half trace to an unresolved V gene in checked studies; the others have no known cause. That table is the source of V, J and clone size, and D and trimming were worked out from the DNA. The sample profile shows more than 250,000 clones; 75% to 90% of them were found once. The ten top clones hold 0.65% to 0.85% of the sample.

This specimen belongs to a study of cytomegalovirus exposure and HLA in healthy donors (dated by TCRdb to 2016 to 2017). For the wider study: A later analysis indicated that the 120 or so validation repertoires were generated on the platform also employed for the approximately 700 repertoires of the first cohort. The aim of the study was to test whether cataloging public T cell receptors could identify signatures of past pathogen exposure. Along with the roughly 670-subject first cohort, a separate validation cohort of over a hundred different subjects was used. High-throughput TCR immunosequencing, statistical association of individual TCRs with disease status, and machine learning were combined to predict cytomegalovirus infection status.

The study at large found these results: In the study, around 160 TCR beta chains were listed as associated with cytomegalovirus. The validation cohort had no HLA typing available for a later analysis, so co-occurrence within that cohort was assessed over all 130 or so repertoires. Most TCR sequences were observed very rarely across donors, whereas some public TCRs were present in many individuals. The classifier was reported to diagnose cytomegalovirus status with high specificity and sensitivity in both the original cohort and the validation cohort. It was suggested by the authors that the approach could potentially be generalized to other disease states and immunological phenotypes. Of the cluster scores, roughly 93% were above 0 in a later analysis, which found that TCRs clustered in the first cohort also tended to co-occur in the roughly 130 validation repertoires. Three of the identified cytomegalovirus-associated TCR beta chains were confirmed in vitro to be specific for cytomegalovirus antigens.

From its cysteine to its phenylalanine, the CDR3 spans 13 amino acids. The sequence is cut down to CDR3 DNA, 39 bases in frame from base 1. CDR1 and CDR2, per the germline V gene, are MNHNS and SASEGT. Cut back by 10 bases and 5 bases, the V and J ends lie 18 bases apart. The receptor was isolated from a woman aged 18-29 years in good health and CMV-seronegative. This receptor chain uses TRBV6-1 and TRBJ2-7; the D gene is perhaps TRBD2, from 5 matching bases. Sequencing input: PBMCs. The CDR3 protein sequence reads: CATAGGVIDEQYF. The bases read TGTGCCACCGCGGGCGGCGTAATCGACGAGCAGTACTTC.